The rows below give T cell receptor beta chains drawn from one sample of a study of blood T cell repertoires in COVID-19. TCRdb's table, derived via immunoSEQ multiplex PCR, lists solely in-frame clones and lacks some. The repertoire includes about 39,000 clones, 76% of them detected once, and about 27% sits in the top ten. The sample consisted of peripheral blood. These receptors were collected from a man older than 75 with acute or convalescent COVID-19. Both conserved end residues are part of each CDR3. A D gene is named only where the DNA matches it firmly. The size field is filled for only some rows; it gives once, few, many or a size class.

>TRBD1|.|TRBV4-2|TRBJ1-4
TGTGCCAGCAGCCAGGACAGGGGGAGAGAAAAACTGTTTTTT
CASSQDRGREKLFF
>TRBD1|.|TRBV5-1|TRBJ2-7
TGCGCCAGCAGCTTGGAGGGGACAGGGGGTAGCTACGAGCAGTACTTC
CASSLEGTGGSYEQYF
>TRBD1|.|TRBV19|TRBJ2-3
TGTGCCAGTAGTATCGGGACAGGCTTGGGGGATACGCAGTATTTT
CASSIGTGLGDTQYF
>TRBD1|.|TRBV5-1|TRBJ2-2
TGCGCCAGCAGCCCAGGACAGGGTGGCGGGGAGCTGTTTTTT
CASSPGQGGGELFF
>.|.|TRBV20-1|TRBJ1-1
TGCAGAGCAGGGGATCCGACTGAAGCTTTCTTT
CRAGDPTEAFF
>.|.|TRBV6-5|TRBJ1-1
TGTGCCAGCAGTTACTCGGTCAGCACTGAAGCTTTCTTT
CASSYSVSTEAFF
>.|once|TRBV10-1|TRBJ2-7
TGCGCCAGCAGTGAGTCTGCAGCGCTGGCCTACGAGCAGTACTTC
CASSESAALAYEQYF
>.|.|TRBV5-1|TRBJ2-7
TGCGCCAGCAGCTTGTTCCAGGGAAGTACCTACGAGCAGTACTTC
CASSLFQGSTYEQYF
>TRBD2|.|TRBV6-6|TRBJ2-5
TGTGCCAGCAGTCCCCCGAGAGCGGGGCCAATCAACTTC
CASSPPRAGPINF
>.|once|TRBV6-5|TRBJ1-1
TGTGCCAGCAGTTACTCGGTGCAGGGGCGGACTGAAGCTTTCTTT
CASSYSVQGRTEAFF
>.|.|TRBV9|TRBJ2-3
TGTGCCAGCAGCGTAGGGGGCAGATTGGGGACAGATACGCAGTATTTT
CASSVGGRLGTDTQYF
>.|.|TRBV7-3|TRBJ2-1
TGTGCCAGCAGCTTAGCCAGGGTTAATGAGCAGTTCTTC
CASSLARVNEQFF
>TRBD1|few|TRBV3-1/TRBV3-2|TRBJ1-6
TGTGCCAGCAGCCCATGGACAGGCGGGAATTCACCCCTCCACTTT
CASSPWTGGNSPLHF
>TRBD2|.|TRBV28|TRBJ2-5
TGTGCCAGCAGTGAGCGGGAGGGCCAAGAGACCCAGTACTTC
CASSEREGQETQYF
>TRBD1|.|TRBV5-6|TRBJ2-3
TGTGCCAGCAGCTCAAGGTTGGGACAGGCGACAGATACGCAGTATTTT
CASSSRLGQATDTQYF
>.|.|TRBV10-3|TRBJ2-3
TGTGCCATCAGTCACTCCACAGATACGCAGTATTTT
CAISHSTDTQYF
>.|few|TRBV12-5|TRBJ1-6
TGTGCTAGTGGTTTCTTCGACTACTCAACCTATAATTCACCCCTCCACTTT
CASGFFDYSTYNSPLHF
>TRBD1|once|TRBV27|TRBJ1-4
TGTGCCAGCAGTTCATCCTTCCGGGACAGTAGGTCAACTAATGAAAAACTGTTTTTT
CASSSSFRDSRSTNEKLFF
>.|.|TRBV12-3/TRBV12-4|TRBJ1-4
TGTGCCAGCAGTCAACGACAGCGTGAAAAACTGTTTTTT
CASSQRQREKLFF
>.|.|TRBV7-2|TRBJ2-1
TGTGCCAGCAGCTTAGTTGCCGGGGGGCCTCTCAATGAGCAGTTCTTC
CASSLVAGGPLNEQFF
>.|.|TRBV6-1|TRBJ1-2
TGTGCCAGCAGTGAAGGGGCAGGGGTTAACTATGGCTACACCTTC
CASSEGAGVNYGYTF
>TRBD1|once|TRBV11-2|TRBJ1-1
TGTGCCAGCAGCATAAGGACAGGGGGGAACACTGAAGCTTTCTTT
CASSIRTGGNTEAFF
>TRBD1|.|TRBV4-1|TRBJ2-7
TGCGCCAGCAGCCTGGGACAGGGTTTCTACGAGCAGTACTTC
CASSLGQGFYEQYF
>TRBD2|.|TRBV7-2|TRBJ2-7
TGTGCCAGCAGCCTCATAGCGGGGTACTACGAGCAGTACTTC
CASSLIAGYYEQYF
>TRBD1|.|TRBV6-1|TRBJ1-2
TGTGCCAGCAGTGATAGGACAGGGGCGGGCTATGGCTACACCTTC
CASSDRTGAGYGYTF
>.|.|TRBV6-5|TRBJ2-7
TGTGCCAGCAGTCTCCTTTCAACGAGCGAGCAGTACTTC
CASSLLSTSEQYF
>TRBD2|.|TRBV11-2|TRBJ2-1
TGTGCCAGCAGCTCCACGACTAGCGGCTGGTACAATGAGCAGTTCTTC
CASSSTTSGWYNEQFF
>.|.|TRBV28|TRBJ2-7
TGTGCCAGCAGTTCCCAGGACAGACACTACGAGCAGTACTTC
CASSSQDRHYEQYF
>TRBD2|.|TRBV7-8|TRBJ2-3
TGTGCCAGCAGCTTCCGGCGACACGCGGGGGGTCAAGGGTGGACAGATACGCAGTATTTT
CASSFRRHAGGQGWTDTQYF
>TRBD1|.|TRBV10-3|TRBJ1-1
TGTGCCACACAGCTCCAGGGGGCGAACACTGAAGCTTTCTTT
CATQLQGANTEAFF
>.|.|TRBV29-1|TRBJ2-2
TGCAGCGCCACAGGAGGGGGGGCGAACACCGGGGAGCTGTTTTTT
CSATGGGANTGELFF
>.|.|TRBV5-1|TRBJ2-1
TGCGCCAGCAGCTTTGGAGGTAACAATGAGCAGTTCTTC
CASSFGGNNEQFF
>TRBD1|.|TRBV19|TRBJ1-5
TGTGCCAGTAGTAGCCCACAGGGGGCCCTAAATCAGCCCCAGCATTTT
CASSSPQGALNQPQHF
>TRBD1|.|TRBV5-1|TRBJ2-1
TGCGCCAGCAAGGGACAGGGGGACCCCTACAATGAGCAGTTCTTC
CASKGQGDPYNEQFF
>.|.|TRBV15|TRBJ1-2
TGTGCCACCAGTCCTGGGGCCTTACACTATGGCTACACCTTC
CATSPGALHYGYTF
>.|.|TRBV9|TRBJ2-1
TGTGCCAGCAGCGTAGGGGCAGGGCAGAACAATGAGCAGTTCTTC
CASSVGAGQNNEQFF
>TRBD1|.|TRBV19|TRBJ1-1
TGTGCCAGTAGTCCCCGTCGGACAGGGGGCGCCGGGGGGAACACTGAAGCTTTCTTT
CASSPRRTGGAGGNTEAFF
>TRBD1|.|TRBV15|TRBJ1-5
TGTGCCACCAGCCTATGGACAGGCCTCTCCCTCAATCAGCCCCAGCATTTT
CATSLWTGLSLNQPQHF
>.|once|TRBV11-2|TRBJ2-2
TGTGCCAGCAGCTTAGAGCTAGTCAACGGGGAGCTGTTTTTT
CASSLELVNGELFF
>TRBD1|.|TRBV3-1/TRBV3-2|TRBJ1-1
TGTGCCAGCAGCCAAGATCGACAGGGGGGAGCTTTCTTT
CASSQDRQGGAFF
>.|.|TRBV7-2|TRBJ2-7
TGTGCCAGCAGCTTTCAGGGTTACGAGCAGTACTTC
CASSFQGYEQYF
>.|.|TRBV5-1|TRBJ2-7
TGCGCCAGCAGCTTGGCCAATTCCTACGAGCAGTACTTC
CASSLANSYEQYF
>TRBD1|few|TRBV29-1|TRBJ2-5
TGCAGTTACAGGGGGCTCCAAGAGACCCAGTACTTC
CSYRGLQETQYF
>TRBD2|.|TRBV5-1|TRBJ2-2
TGCGCCAGCAGCTGGAGCGGGAGTACCGGGGAGCTGTTTTTT
CASSWSGSTGELFF
>.|.|TRBV10-3|TRBJ2-3
TGTGCCATCAGTGAGGGCGGCGTGTTAGGAGATACGCAGTATTTT
CAISEGGVLGDTQYF
>TRBD1|.|TRBV4-2|TRBJ2-5
TGTGCCAGCAGCCCCGGGACAGCTCAAGAGACCCAGTACTTC
CASSPGTAQETQYF
>.|.|TRBV29-1|TRBJ2-7
TGCAGCGTTGGCAGGGACACCAAGTACGAGCAGTACTTC
CSVGRDTKYEQYF
>TRBD2|.|TRBV5-4|TRBJ2-3
TGTGCCAGCAGGGAGTCTGCGGGGGGCACAGATACGCAGTATTTT
CASRESAGGTDTQYF